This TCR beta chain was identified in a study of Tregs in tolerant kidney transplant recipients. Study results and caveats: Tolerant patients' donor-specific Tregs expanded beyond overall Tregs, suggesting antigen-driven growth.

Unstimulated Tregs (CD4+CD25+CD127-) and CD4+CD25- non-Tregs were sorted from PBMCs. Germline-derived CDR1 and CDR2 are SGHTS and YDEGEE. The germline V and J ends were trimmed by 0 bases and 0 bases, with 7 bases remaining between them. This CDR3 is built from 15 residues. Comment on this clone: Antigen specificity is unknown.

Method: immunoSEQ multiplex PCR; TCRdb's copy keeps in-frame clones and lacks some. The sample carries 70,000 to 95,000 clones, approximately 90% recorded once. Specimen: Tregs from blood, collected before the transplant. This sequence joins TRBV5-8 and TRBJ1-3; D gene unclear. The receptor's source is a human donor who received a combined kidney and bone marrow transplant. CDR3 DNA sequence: TGTGCCAGCAGCTTGGGACGGCCCTCTGGAAACACCATATATTTT. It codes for CASSLGRPSGNTIYF.